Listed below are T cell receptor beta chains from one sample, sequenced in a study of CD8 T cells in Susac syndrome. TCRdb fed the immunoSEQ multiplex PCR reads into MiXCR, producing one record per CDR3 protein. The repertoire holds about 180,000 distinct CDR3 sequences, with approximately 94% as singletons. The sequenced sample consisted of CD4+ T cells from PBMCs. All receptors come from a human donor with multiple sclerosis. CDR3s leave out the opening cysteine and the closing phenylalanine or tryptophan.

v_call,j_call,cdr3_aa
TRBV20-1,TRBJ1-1,SARKDSDTEAF
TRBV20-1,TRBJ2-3,SARAPSQSLDTQY
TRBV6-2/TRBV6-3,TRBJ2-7,ASSRVLNEQY
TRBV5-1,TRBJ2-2,ASSLEGLGELF
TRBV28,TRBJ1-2,ASSSMGNYGYT
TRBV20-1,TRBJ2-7,SARDSGTGGSYEQY
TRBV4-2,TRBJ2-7,ASTLAGGPYEQY
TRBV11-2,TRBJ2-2,ASSPRFPTGELF
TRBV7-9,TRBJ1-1,ASSLMTGNTEAF
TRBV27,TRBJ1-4,ASRPGRSNEKLF
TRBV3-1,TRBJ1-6,ASSQDLAYNSPLH
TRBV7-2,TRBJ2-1,ASSSTSPSYNEQF
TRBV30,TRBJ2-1,AWSVTSWGNQGNEQF
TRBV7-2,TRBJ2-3,ASSLSRSTDTQY
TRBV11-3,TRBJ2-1,ASSFARGGTYNEQF
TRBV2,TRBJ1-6,ASSERVGPLH
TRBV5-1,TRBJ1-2,ASSLGTGTGNYGYT
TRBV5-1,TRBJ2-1,ASSLSGTQNNEQF
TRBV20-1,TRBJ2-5,MLTTRTRQTQY
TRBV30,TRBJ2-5,ARKRGEETQY
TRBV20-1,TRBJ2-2,SASGGGTGELF
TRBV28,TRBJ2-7,ASSWHRDVKTYEQY
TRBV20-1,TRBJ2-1,SIEPGTETVHNEQF
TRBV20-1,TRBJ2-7,SARETGTGPYEQY
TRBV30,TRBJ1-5,ACREGAASEQPQH
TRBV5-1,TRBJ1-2,ASSMTAGALYGYT
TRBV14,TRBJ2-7,ASSQYHAGLV
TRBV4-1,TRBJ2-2,ASSQDREQGNTGELF
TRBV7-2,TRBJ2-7,ASSLLSTRTEYEQY
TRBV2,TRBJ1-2,ASSESTGGYT
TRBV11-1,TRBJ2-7,ASSSPGGEQY
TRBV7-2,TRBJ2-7,ASSLPGRPYEQY
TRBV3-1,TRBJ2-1,ASSRLADEQF
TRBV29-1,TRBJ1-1,SGTPWDSRNTEAF
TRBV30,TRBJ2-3,AWSWDTDTQY
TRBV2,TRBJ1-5,ASSVQSNQPQH
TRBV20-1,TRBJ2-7,SALRSAYSYEQY
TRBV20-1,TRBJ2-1,SARSWDEQF
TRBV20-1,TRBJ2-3,SAASTGTGILDTQY
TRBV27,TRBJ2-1,ASKTQRGVAYNEQF
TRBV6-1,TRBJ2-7,ASSETAYEQY
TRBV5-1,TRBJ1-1,ASSERQGLNTEAF
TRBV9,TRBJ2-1,ASSPTSAQGHNEQF
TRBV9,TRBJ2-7,ASSPRPSPYEQY
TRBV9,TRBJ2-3,ASSVSSGGRTDTQY
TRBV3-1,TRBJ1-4,ASSPAGLNEKLF
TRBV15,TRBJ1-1,ATSRGGETF
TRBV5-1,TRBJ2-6,ASSLEGQGVLT
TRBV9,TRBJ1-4,ASTNGLGEKLF
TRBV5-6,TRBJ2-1,ASSLPVVYDEQF